The rows below give T cell receptor beta chains drawn from one sample of a study of CD8 T cells in ankylosing spondylitis. One entry per CDR3 protein, called by TCRdb with MiXCR from the 5' RACE reads. The data hold hundreds of thousands of distinct CDR3 sequences, with roughly an eighth observed a single time. Sequencing was done on a sample of blood, either unsorted or a sorted T cell fraction (not recorded which). Receptor source: a male donor with ankylosing spondylitis. Each CDR3 is given with its conserved first and last residue. Where a row states a size, it is once, few, many or the class of an expanded clone; other rows omit it.

V gene | clone size | CDR3 protein
TRBV29-1 | NA | CSVERTPKQFF
TRBV3-1 | many | CASSQTGQHYGYTF
TRBV12-3/TRBV12-4 | many | CASKKRLSGTGNEQFF
TRBV20-1 | NA | CSARGGTGAAYNEQFF
TRBV11-2 | NA | CASSSLGGEQYF
TRBV7-2 | few | CASSSTSNTQYF
TRBV11-1 | few | CASSLSGTSGTDIHNEQFF
TRBV5-1 | few | CASSQTSGNYEQYF
TRBV10-3 | few | CASHVGVWGYGYTF
TRBV19 | few | CASTAPGRQVVGYTF
TRBV5-5 | many | CASSRDRGLYNEQFF
TRBV3-1 | few | CASSTTYSGEKLFF
TRBV7-2 | NA | CASSGGGVLNYQPQHF
TRBV5-1 | NA | CASTLDRYDNEQFF
TRBV5-5 | NA | CASGPATVTDTQYF